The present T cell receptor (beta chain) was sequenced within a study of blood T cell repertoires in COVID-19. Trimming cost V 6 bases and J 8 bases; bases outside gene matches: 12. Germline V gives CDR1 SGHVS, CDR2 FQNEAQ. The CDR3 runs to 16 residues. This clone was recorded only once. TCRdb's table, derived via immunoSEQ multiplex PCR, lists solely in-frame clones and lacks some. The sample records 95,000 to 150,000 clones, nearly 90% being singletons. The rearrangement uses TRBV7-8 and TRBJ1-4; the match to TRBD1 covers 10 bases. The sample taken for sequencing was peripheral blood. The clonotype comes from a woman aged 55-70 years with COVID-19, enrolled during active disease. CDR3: CASRMTGGAGVEKLFF. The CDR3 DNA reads TGTGCCAGCAGGATGACAGGGGGCGCAGGGGTGGAAAAACTGTTTTTT.